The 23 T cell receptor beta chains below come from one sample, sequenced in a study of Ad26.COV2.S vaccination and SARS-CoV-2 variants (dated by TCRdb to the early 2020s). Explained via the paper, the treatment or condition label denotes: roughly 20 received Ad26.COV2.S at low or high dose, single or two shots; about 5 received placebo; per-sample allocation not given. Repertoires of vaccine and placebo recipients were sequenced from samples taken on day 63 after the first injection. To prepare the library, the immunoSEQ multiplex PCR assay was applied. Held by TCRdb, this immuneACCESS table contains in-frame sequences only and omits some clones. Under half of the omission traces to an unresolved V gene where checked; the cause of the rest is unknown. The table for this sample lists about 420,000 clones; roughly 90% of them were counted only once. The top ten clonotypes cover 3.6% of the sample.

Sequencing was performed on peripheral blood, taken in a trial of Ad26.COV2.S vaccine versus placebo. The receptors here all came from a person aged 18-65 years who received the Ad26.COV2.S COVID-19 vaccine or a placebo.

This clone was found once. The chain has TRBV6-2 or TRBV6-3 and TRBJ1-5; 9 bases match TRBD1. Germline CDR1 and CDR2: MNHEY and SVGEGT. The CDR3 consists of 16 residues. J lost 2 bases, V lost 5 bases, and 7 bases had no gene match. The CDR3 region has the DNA TGTGCCAGCAGTCGGGACAGGGTCGTAGGCAATCAGCCCCAGCATTTT. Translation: CASSRDRVVGNQPQHF.

The CDR3 loop is CASSLAGLQETQYF. The CDR3 DNA reads TGTGCCAGCAGTCTAGCGGGACTCCAAGAGACCCAGTACTTC. J is TRBJ2-5 and V is TRBV2, with TRBD2 matching over 9 bases. V lost 5 bases, J lost 1 base, and 2 bases stayed unmatched. This CDR3 is built from 14 residues. The germline gives CDR1 SNHLY, CDR2 FYNNEI.

The chain's CDR3 is CASSSKQGRETQYF. CDR3 sequence (DNA): TGTGCCAGCAGCTCGAAACAGGGGAGGGAGACCCAGTACTTC. The V call is TRBV7-9, the J call TRBJ2-5; weak D call: TRBD1 (7 bases). V lost 4 bases to trimming and J lost 5 bases, with 14 bases between them. The germline gives CDR1 SEHNR, CDR2 FQNEAQ (reference sequence). The CDR3 covers 14 residues.

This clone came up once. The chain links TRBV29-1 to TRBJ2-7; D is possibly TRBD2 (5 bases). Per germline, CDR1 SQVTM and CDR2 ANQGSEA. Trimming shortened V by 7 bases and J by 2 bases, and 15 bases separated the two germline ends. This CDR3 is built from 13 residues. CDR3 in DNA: TGCAGCGCTGAGGGAGACACAACCTACGAGCAGTACTTC. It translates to CSAEGDTTYEQYF.

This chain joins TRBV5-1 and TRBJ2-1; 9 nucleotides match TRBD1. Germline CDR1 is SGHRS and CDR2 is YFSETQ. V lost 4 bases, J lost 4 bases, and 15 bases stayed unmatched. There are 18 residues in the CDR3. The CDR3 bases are TGCGCCAGCAGCCCGGGCATCACAGGGGGCGCATCTTACAATGAGCAGTTCTTC. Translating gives CASSPGITGGASYNEQFF.

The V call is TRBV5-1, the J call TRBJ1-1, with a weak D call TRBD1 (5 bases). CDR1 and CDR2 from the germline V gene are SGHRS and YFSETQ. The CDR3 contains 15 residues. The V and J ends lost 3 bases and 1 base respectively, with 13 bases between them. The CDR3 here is CASSSPQGGNTEAFF. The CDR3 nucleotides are TGCGCCAGCAGCTCCCCGCAGGGCGGGAACACTGAAGCTTTCTTT. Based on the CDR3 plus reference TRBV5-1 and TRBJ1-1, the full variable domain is KAGVTQTPRYLIKTRGQQVTLSCSPISGHRSVSWYQQTPGQGLQFLFEYFSETQRNKGNFPGRFSGRQFSNSRSEMNVSTLELGDSALYLCASSSPQGGNTEAFFGQGTRLTVV.

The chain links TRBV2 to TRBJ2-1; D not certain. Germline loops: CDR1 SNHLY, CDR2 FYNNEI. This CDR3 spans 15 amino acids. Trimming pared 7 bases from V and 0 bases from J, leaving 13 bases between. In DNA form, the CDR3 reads TGTGCCAGCACCCCTGAAATAAGCTCCTACAATGAGCAGTTCTTC. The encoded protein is CASTPEISSYNEQFF.

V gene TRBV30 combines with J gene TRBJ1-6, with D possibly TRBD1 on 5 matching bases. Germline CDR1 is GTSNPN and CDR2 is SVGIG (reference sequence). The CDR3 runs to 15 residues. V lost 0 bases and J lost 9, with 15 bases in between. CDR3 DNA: TGTGCCTGGAGTGTGCCCCTGGGCCAGGGTTCACCCCTCCACTTT. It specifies CAWSVPLGQGSPLHF.

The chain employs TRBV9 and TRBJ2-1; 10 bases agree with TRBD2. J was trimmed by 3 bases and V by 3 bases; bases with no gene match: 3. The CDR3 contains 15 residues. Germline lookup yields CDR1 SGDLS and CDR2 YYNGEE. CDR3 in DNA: TGTGCCAGCAGCGCACCTAGCGGGAGCTACAATGAGCAGTTCTTC. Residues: CASSAPSGSYNEQFF. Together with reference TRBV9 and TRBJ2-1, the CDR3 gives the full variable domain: DSGVTQTPKHLITATGQRVTLRCSPRSGDLSVYWYQQSLDQGLQFLIQYYNGEERAKGNILERFSAQQFPDLHSELNLSSLELGDSALYFCASSAPSGSYNEQFFGPGTRLTVL.

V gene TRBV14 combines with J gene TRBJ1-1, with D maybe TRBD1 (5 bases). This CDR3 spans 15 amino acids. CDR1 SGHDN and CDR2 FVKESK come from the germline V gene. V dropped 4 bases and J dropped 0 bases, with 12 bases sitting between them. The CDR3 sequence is CASSRAAGLNTEAFF. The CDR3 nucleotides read TGTGCCAGCAGCCGAGCAGCGGGGCTGAACACTGAAGCTTTCTTT.

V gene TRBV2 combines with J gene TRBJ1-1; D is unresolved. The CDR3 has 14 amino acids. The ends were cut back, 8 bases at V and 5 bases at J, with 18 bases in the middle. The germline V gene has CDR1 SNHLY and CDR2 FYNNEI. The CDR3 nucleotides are TGTGCCAGCGACCTGGCGGCTCGCGGAACTGAAGCTTTCTTT. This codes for CASDLAARGTEAFF.

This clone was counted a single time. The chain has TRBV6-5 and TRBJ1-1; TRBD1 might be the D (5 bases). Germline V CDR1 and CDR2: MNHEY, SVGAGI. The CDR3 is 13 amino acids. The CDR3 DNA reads TGTGCGAGCGAGTCTAGGGGCGTCACTGAAGCTTTCTTT. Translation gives CASESRGVTEAFF.

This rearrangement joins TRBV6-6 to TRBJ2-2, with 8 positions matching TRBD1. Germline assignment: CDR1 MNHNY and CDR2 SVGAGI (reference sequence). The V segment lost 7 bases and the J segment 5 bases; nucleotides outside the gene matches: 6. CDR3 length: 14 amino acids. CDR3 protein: CASNPDRATGELFF. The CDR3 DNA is TGTGCCAGCAACCCGGACAGGGCGACCGGGGAGCTGTTTTTT.

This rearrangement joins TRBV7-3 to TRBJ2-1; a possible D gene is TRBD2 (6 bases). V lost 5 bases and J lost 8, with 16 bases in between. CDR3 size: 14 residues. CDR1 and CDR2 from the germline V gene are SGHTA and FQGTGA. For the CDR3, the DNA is TGTGCCAGCAGCCCGGCGGGGCGTAGCGATGAGCAGTTCTTC. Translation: CASSPAGRSDEQFF.

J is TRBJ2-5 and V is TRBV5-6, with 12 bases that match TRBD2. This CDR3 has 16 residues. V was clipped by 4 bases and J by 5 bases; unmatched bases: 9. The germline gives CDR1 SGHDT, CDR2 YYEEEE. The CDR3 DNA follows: TGTGCCAGCAGCCCAAGACTAGCGGGGGTCACTGAGACCCAGTACTTC. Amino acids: CASSPRLAGVTETQYF.

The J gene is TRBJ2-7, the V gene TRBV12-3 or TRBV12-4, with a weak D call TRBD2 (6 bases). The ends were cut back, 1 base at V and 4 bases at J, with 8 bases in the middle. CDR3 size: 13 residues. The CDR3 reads CASSLEEGYEQYF. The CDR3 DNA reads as TGTGCCAGCAGTTTAGAGGAGGGGTACGAGCAGTACTTC.

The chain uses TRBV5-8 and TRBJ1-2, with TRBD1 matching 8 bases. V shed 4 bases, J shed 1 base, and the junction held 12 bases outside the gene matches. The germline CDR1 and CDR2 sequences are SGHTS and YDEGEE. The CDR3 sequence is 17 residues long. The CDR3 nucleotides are TGTGCCAGCAGCCCCGGACAGGGAAAGGGTTTTAACTATGGCTACACCTTC. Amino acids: CASSPGQGKGFNYGYTF.

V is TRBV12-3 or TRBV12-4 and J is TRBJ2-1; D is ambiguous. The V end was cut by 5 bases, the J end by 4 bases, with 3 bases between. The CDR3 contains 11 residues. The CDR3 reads CASSVYNEQFF. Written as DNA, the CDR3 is TGTGCCAGCAGTGTATACAATGAGCAGTTCTTC.

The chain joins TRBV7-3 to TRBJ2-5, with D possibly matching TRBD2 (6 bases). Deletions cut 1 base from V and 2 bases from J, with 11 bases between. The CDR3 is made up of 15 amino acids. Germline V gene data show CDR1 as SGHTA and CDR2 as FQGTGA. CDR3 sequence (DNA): TGTGCCAGCAGCTTAAGCGGGGCGAGTCAAGAGACCCAGTACTTC. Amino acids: CASSLSGASQETQYF.

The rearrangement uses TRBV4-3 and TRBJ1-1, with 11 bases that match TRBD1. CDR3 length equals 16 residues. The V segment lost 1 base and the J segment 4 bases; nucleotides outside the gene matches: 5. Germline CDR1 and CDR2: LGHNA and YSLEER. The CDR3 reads CASSQGTGGFITEAFF. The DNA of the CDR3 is TGCGCCAGCAGCCAAGGGACAGGGGGCTTTATCACTGAAGCTTTCTTT.

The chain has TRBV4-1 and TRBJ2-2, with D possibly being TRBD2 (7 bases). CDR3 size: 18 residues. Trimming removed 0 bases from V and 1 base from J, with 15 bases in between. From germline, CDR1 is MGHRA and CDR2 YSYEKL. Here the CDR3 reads CASSQEGGGIGNTGELFF. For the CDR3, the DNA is TGCGCCAGCAGCCAAGAGGGAGGGGGTATCGGGAACACCGGGGAGCTGTTTTTT.

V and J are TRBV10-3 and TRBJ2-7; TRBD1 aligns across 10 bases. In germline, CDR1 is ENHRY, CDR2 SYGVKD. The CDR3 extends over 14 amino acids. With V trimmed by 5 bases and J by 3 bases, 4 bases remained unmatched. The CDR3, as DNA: TGTGCCATCAGTTTCGGGACAGGGGACTACGAGCAGTACTTC. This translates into CAISFGTGDYEQYF.

CDR3 residues: CASSQGVAAQETQYF. The DNA of the CDR3 is TGTGCCAGCAGCCAAGGGGTAGCAGCCCAAGAGACCCAGTACTTC. The rearrangement links TRBV4-2 to TRBJ2-5; D gene ambiguous. Germline lookup yields CDR1 LGHNA and CDR2 YNFKEQ. V shed 1 base and J shed 1 base, with 10 bases lying between them. This CDR3 has 15 residues.